This T cell receptor beta chain derives from a study of control samples from healthy donors and cancer patients (TCRdb year 2020). Counted from cysteine to phenylalanine, this CDR3 has 13 amino acids. The kept DNA is CDR3 alone, 39 bases in frame from the first base. V sheds 3 bases and J sheds 4 bases, leaving 10 bases between their ends. CDR1 is given as SGDLS and CDR2 as YYNGEE, both from the germline V gene. Points on this clone: The antigen it binds to is not known. Per-nucleotide qualities are absent, and no much larger clonotype sits a single base away.

Libraries were made using the immunoSEQ multiplex PCR assay. TCRdb limited this immuneACCESS table to in-frame rearrangements with V and J called. A share of clones is missing; checked studies link under half to unresolved V genes, and the rest is unexplained. Within this sample are about 160,000 clones, with around 95% of them counted one time only. Clones ranked in the top ten supply about 9.3% of the sample. The sample consisted of blood. The rearrangement joined TRBV9 to TRBJ1-1; 5 matching bases give a weak D call of TRBD1. This receptor was obtained from a woman aged 40 to 50 in good health. The DNA reads TGTGCCAGCAGCGGCTCGGGGGGCACTGAAGCTTTCTTT. The translation is CASSGSGGTEAFF.